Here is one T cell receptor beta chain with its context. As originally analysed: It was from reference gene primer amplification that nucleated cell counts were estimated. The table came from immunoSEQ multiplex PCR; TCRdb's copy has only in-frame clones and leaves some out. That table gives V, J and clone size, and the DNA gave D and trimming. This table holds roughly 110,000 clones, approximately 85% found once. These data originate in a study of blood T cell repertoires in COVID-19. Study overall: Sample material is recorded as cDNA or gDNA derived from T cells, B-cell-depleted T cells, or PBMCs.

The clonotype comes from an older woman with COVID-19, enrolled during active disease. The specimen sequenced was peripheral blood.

The CDR3 region is CASSFQGSPNTGELFF. The CDR3 DNA follows: TGTGCCAGCAGTTTCCAGGGTTCCCCGAACACCGGGGAGCTGTTTTTT. The chain combines TRBV27 with TRBJ2-2, with D tentatively TRBD1 (5 bases). The CDR3 covers 16 residues. The V gene's germline CDR1 is MNHEY and CDR2 SMNVEV (reference sequence). Trimming left V 3 bases short and J 0 bases short, with 11 bases between.